This entry lists 26 T cell receptor beta chains sequenced from one sample in a study of shared clonotypes between healthy human individuals. Clones were read by immunoSEQ multiplex PCR, and TCRdb kept only the in-frame ones, dropping some. The top ten clones hold around 1.8% of a sample with 550,000 to 700,000 clones, roughly 72% of them seen once. The sample was memory CD4+ T cells sorted from blood. The subset here: CD45RA-negative fraction. The receptor source for this set is a woman between 25 and 40 years old in good health.

V and J are TRBV5-6 and TRBJ1-5, with unresolved D. Germline V gene data show CDR1 as SGHDT and CDR2 as YYEEEE. The CDR3 is made up of 14 amino acids. V lost 1 base, J lost 7 bases, and 12 bases lay in between. The CDR3 here is CASSLTGRGQPQHF. The CDR3 bases are TGTGCCAGCAGCTTGACCGGTCGGGGACAGCCCCAGCATTTT. The variable domain in full, with the rest retrieved from reference TRBV5-6 and TRBJ1-5, is DAGVTQSPTHLIKTRGQQVTLRCSPKSGHDTVSWYQQALGQGPQFIFQYYEEEERQRGNFPDRFSGHQFPNYSSELNVNALLLGDSALYLCASSLTGRGQPQHFGDGTRLSIL.

The chain recombines TRBV19 with TRBJ2-5; D may be TRBD2 (5 bases). This CDR3 region has 14 residues. The V and J ends lost 1 base and 5 bases respectively, with 11 bases between them. The germline V gene has CDR1 LNHDA and CDR2 SQIVND (reference sequence). The chain's CDR3 is CASSIAASLETQYF. The CDR3 nucleotides read TGTGCCAGTAGTATAGCCGCTAGCCTGGAGACCCAGTACTTC.

V is TRBV20-1 and J is TRBJ2-5; D not certain. TRBJ2-7 matches the DNA end more closely, so the J call is doubtful. The germline V gene has CDR1 DFQATT and CDR2 SNEGSKA (reference sequence). The CDR3 length is 10 residues. In DNA, the CDR3 is TGCAGTGCTAGAAGTTCCGAGCAGTACTTC. Residues: CSARSSEQYF.

This chain links TRBV10-3 with TRBJ2-1, with D uncertain. The V end was cut by 8 bases, the J end by 8 bases, with 7 bases between. The germline V gene has CDR1 ENHRY and CDR2 SYGVKD. The CDR3 covers 10 residues. CDR3 protein: CAIGQYEQFF. The DNA for the CDR3 is TGTGCCATCGGCCAGTATGAGCAGTTCTTC.

The V and J genes are TRBV27 and TRBJ1-1; 7 bases are a match to TRBD1. The CDR3 consists of 13 residues. V was pared by 5 bases and J by 4 bases, with 4 bases of the junction left unmatched. Germline lookup yields CDR1 MNHEY and CDR2 SMNVEV (reference sequence). The CDR3 bases are TGTGCCAGCAGTAAACAGGGGAGCACTGAAGCTTTCTTT. The encoded protein is CASSKQGSTEAFF.

The sample holds many counts of this clone. The genes are TRBV18 and TRBJ2-5; 7 positions match TRBD1. V lost 3 bases to trimming and J lost 7 bases; unmatched junction nucleotides: 8. This CDR3 is built from 14 residues. The germline V gene has CDR1 KGHSH and CDR2 LQKENI. CDR3 protein: CASSPTGTAVTQYF. For the CDR3, the DNA is TGTGCCAGCTCACCGACCGGGACAGCGGTGACCCAGTACTTC.

The genes are TRBV6-5 and TRBJ2-7; D is unclear. Germline CDR1 reads MNHEY; CDR2 reads SVGAGI. This CDR3 region has 13 residues. Trimming removed 0 bases at V and 6 bases at J, with 9 bases between. The chain's CDR3 is CASSYSKMREQYF. DNA of the CDR3: TGTGCCAGCAGTTACTCCAAAATGCGCGAGCAGTACTTC.

The chain links TRBV27 to TRBJ1-5; 8 bases agree with TRBD1. The CDR3 spans 15 residues. After removal of 1 base from V and 7 bases from J, the junction contained 6 bases not matched to a gene. The germline V gene has CDR1 MNHEY and CDR2 SMNVEV (reference sequence). CDR3 nucleotides: TGTGCCAGCAGTTTATTGGGACAGGAGGGCCAGCCCCAGCATTTT. As protein: CASSLLGQEGQPQHF.

CDR3 sequence reads: CASSLRGPGTEQFF. The CDR3 DNA reads as TGCGCCAGCAGCTTGCGGGGCCCGGGTACTGAGCAGTTCTTC. The chain couples TRBV5-1 to TRBJ2-1; TRBD1 or TRBD2 may be the D gene (5 bases each). The length of the CDR3 is 14 residues. The germline CDR1 and CDR2 sequences are SGHRS and YFSETQ. V was trimmed by 1 base and J by 9 bases, leaving 14 bases between them.

This CDR3 reads CASSNLAGPLDEQYF. For the CDR3, the DNA is TGTGCCAGCAGCAATCTAGCGGGCCCCCTCGACGAGCAGTACTTC. This chain joins TRBV6-5 and TRBJ2-7, with 8 positions matching TRBD2. CDR1 is MNHEY, CDR2 SVGAGI, per germline. The CDR3 has 15 amino acids. V shed 6 bases, J shed 5 bases, and the junction held 12 bases outside the gene matches.

The genes are TRBV27 and TRBJ2-1, with D possibly called TRBD1 or TRBD2 (5 bases each). The germline V and J ends were trimmed by 7 bases and 7 bases, with 14 bases remaining between them. The CDR3 totals 13 residues. Per germline, CDR1 MNHEY and CDR2 SMNVEV (reference sequence). DNA for the CDR3: TGTGCCAGCAAGAGGGGTGCGTGGAATGAGCAGTTCTTC. Encoded protein: CASKRGAWNEQFF.

The gene calls are TRBV6-5 and TRBJ1-2; D is unresolved. The germline V gene has CDR1 MNHEY and CDR2 SVGAGI. The CDR3 sequence is 14 residues long. V was cut by 2 bases and J by 2 bases, with 9 bases left in between. The DNA of the CDR3 is TGTGCCAGCAGTTACCTAGCCCAAAACTATGGCTACACCTTC. Translation gives CASSYLAQNYGYTF.

The chain links TRBV2 to TRBJ2-2; 9 bases fit TRBD1. Germline V CDR1 and CDR2: SNHLY, FYNNEI. Trimming took 6 bases from V and 4 from J; bases not matched to a gene: 6. This CDR3 is built from 15 residues. The CDR3 reads CASRGSTGGTGELFF. Written as DNA, the CDR3 is TGTGCCAGCAGGGGCTCGACAGGGGGCACCGGGGAGCTGTTTTTT.

The V call is TRBV18, the J call TRBJ1-1; D is unresolved. The germline V gene has CDR1 KGHSH and CDR2 LQKENI. Trimming removed 3 bases at V and 6 bases at J, with 17 bases between. This CDR3 contains 15 residues. The CDR3 region has the DNA TGTGCCAGCTCACCTCATCCCGGGGTACCCTCTGAAGCTTTCTTT. This encodes CASSPHPGVPSEAFF.

The chain joins TRBV6-1 to TRBJ1-5; no clear D gene. The CDR3 has 15 amino acids. Per germline, CDR1 MNHNS and CDR2 SASEGT. Trimming removed 0 bases from V and 6 bases from J, with 12 bases in between. CDR3 in DNA: TGTGCCAGCAGTGAAGCGGACCCCCTTTCTCAGCCCCAGCATTTT. The encoded protein is CASSEADPLSQPQHF.

This clone was seen a single time. V is TRBV6-1 and J is TRBJ2-7; TRBD1 is a possible D gene (7 bases). The CDR3 length is 14 residues. Trimming removed 5 bases from V and 6 bases from J, with 17 bases in between. Germline CDR1 MNHNS, CDR2 SASEGT. The CDR3 DNA sequence: TGTGCCAGCAGTCCCCTCGGGGGACAGCTCGAGCAGTACTTC. It encodes CASSPLGGQLEQYF.

Concerning this clone itself: At the DNA level, this CDR3 is encoded by other sequences in the same sample as well. The chain is built from TRBV6-6 and TRBJ2-5; D not resolved. V lost 0 bases and J 5 bases, leaving 7 bases between the germline ends. Germline lookup yields CDR1 MNHNY and CDR2 SVGAGI (reference sequence). The CDR3 consists of 13 residues. CDR3 region: CASSYSTSETQYF. The CDR3 DNA reads as TGTGCCAGCAGTTACTCGACGTCTGAGACCCAGTACTTC.

The chain carries TRBV19 and TRBJ2-1; D is undetermined. CDR1 LNHDA and CDR2 SQIVND come from the germline V gene (reference sequence). Trimming pared 6 bases from V and 0 bases from J, leaving 9 bases between. The CDR3 totals 14 residues. The CDR3 here is CASRERSSYNEQFF. CDR3 DNA sequence: TGTGCCAGTAGGGAGCGAAGCTCCTACAATGAGCAGTTCTTC.

This clone was recorded at least ten times. The chain carries TRBV7-2 and TRBJ2-1; TRBD1 matches at 10 bases. Germline V gene lookup returns CDR1 SGHTA and CDR2 FQGNSA. J lost 0 bases, V lost 4 bases, and 0 bases had no gene match. This CDR3 spans 15 amino acids. The CDR3 DNA follows: TGTGCCAGCAGCTGGGACAGGGGCTCCTACAATGAGCAGTTCTTC. It yields the protein CASSWDRGSYNEQFF.

The chain joins TRBV27 to TRBJ2-1, with 9 bases matching TRBD1. The CDR3 sequence is 13 residues long. V lost 6 bases to trimming and J lost 10 bases; unmatched junction nucleotides: 7. Germline V CDR1 and CDR2: MNHEY, SMNVEV (reference sequence). CDR3: CASRDRGFAEQFF. The CDR3 DNA follows: TGTGCCAGCAGGGACAGGGGTTTCGCAGAGCAGTTCTTC.

This clone was counted a few times. V gene TRBV27 combines with J gene TRBJ1-2; the match to TRBD1 covers 9 bases. The trim removed 7 bases at V and 6 bases at J, leaving 6 bases unmatched. Germline CDR1 MNHEY, CDR2 SMNVEV (reference sequence). There are 13 residues in the CDR3. DNA for the CDR3: TGTGCCAGCACCTGGGGACAGGGACATGGCTACACCTTC. As protein: CASTWGQGHGYTF.

The CDR3 DNA reads as TGTGCCAGCAGTTACGGGGGGACAGGGCAGGATACGCAGTATTTT. Translation: CASSYGGTGQDTQYF. This sequence joins TRBV6-5 and TRBJ2-3, with 9 bases matching TRBD1. CDR3 size: 15 residues. Germline V lookup: CDR1 MNHEY, CDR2 SVGAGI. V was clipped by 2 bases and J by 6 bases; unmatched bases: 6.

This chain joins TRBV14 and TRBJ2-5; 7 nucleotides line up with TRBD1. V trimming: 6 bases; J trimming: 2 bases; junction bases outside the gene matches: 15. Germline CDR1 and CDR2: SGHDN and FVKESK. The CDR3 is made up of 17 amino acids. The CDR3, as DNA: TGTGCCAGCAGTCTCACAGGGGACCCATCAGGTCAAGAGACCCAGTACTTC. It translates to CASSLTGDPSGQETQYF.

This chain connects TRBV5-1 to TRBJ2-2; TRBD1 agrees at 8 bases. J lost 4 bases, V lost 3 bases, and 5 bases had no gene match. The CDR3 is made up of 15 amino acids. Per germline, CDR1 SGHRS and CDR2 YFSETQ. CDR3 coding DNA: TGCGCCAGCAGCTACTCAGGGGGCCCCACCGGGGAGCTGTTTTTT. Its translation is CASSYSGGPTGELFF.

The CDR3 nucleotides read TGTGCCAGCAGTAATTCCAGGGGGGGCTACACCTTC. As protein: CASSNSRGGYTF. The rearrangement uses TRBV6-5 and TRBJ1-2; TRBD1 aligns across 7 bases. V shed 5 bases and J 8 bases; nucleotides not matched to a gene: 5. This CDR3 is 12 amino acids long. CDR1 and CDR2 (germline): MNHEY, SVGAGI.

This chain joins TRBV2 and TRBJ1-5; TRBD1 matches at 10 bases. There are 15 residues in the CDR3. CDR1 and CDR2 from the germline V gene are SNHLY and FYNNEI. V shed 4 bases and J 5 bases; nucleotides not matched to a gene: 5. DNA of the CDR3: TGTGCCAGCAGTGGCACCGGGACAGGGGATCAGCCCCAGCATTTT. Translated, it gives CASSGTGTGDQPQHF.